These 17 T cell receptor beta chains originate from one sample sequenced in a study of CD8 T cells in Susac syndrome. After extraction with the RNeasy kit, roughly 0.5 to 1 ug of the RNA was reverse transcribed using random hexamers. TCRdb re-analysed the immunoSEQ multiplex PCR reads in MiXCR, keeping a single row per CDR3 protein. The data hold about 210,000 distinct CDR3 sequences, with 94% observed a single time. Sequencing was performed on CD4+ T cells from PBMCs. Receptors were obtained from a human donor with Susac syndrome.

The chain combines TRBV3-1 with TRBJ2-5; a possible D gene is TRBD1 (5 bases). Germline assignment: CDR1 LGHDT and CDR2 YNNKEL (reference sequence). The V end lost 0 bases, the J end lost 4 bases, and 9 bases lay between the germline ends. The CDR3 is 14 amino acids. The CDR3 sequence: CASSQDPGPETQYF. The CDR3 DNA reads TGTGCCAGCAGCCAAGATCCAGGGCCAGAGACCCAGTACTTC.

CDR3 sequence reads: CSARGRGRDEQFF. In DNA, the CDR3 is TGCAGTGCTAGAGGCAGGGGGCGCGATGAGCAGTTCTTC. The rearrangement joins TRBV20-1 to TRBJ2-1; 8 nucleotides agree with TRBD1. Losses at the gene ends were 1 base for V and 8 bases for J; bases not matched to a gene: 4. Germline V gives CDR1 DFQATT, CDR2 SNEGSKA (reference sequence). The CDR3 length is 13 residues.

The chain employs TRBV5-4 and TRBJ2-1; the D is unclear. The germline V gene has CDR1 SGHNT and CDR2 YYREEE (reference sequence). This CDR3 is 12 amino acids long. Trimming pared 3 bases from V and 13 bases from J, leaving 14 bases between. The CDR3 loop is CASSSARELQFF. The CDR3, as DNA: TGTGCCAGCAGCTCGGCTAGAGAACTACAGTTCTTC.

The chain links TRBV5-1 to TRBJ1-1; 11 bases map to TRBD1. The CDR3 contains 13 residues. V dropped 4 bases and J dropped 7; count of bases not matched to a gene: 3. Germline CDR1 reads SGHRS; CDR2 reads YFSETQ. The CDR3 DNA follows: TGCGCCAGCAGCGGGGGACAGGGGGGTGAAGCTTTCTTT. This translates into CASSGGQGGEAFF. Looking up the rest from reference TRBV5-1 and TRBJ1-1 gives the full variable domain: KAGVTQTPRYLIKTRGQQVTLSCSPISGHRSVSWYQQTPGQGLQFLFEYFSETQRNKGNFPGRFSGRQFSNSRSEMNVSTLELGDSALYLCASSGGQGGEAFFGQGTRLTVV.

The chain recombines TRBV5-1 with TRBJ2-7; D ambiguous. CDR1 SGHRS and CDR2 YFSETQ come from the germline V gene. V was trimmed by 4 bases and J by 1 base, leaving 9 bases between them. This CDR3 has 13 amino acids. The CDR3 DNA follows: TGCGCCAGCAGCCCGAGCCCGTCCTACGAGCAGTACTTC. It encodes CASSPSPSYEQYF. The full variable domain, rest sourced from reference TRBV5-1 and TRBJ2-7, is KAGVTQTPRYLIKTRGQQVTLSCSPISGHRSVSWYQQTPGQGLQFLFEYFSETQRNKGNFPGRFSGRQFSNSRSEMNVSTLELGDSALYLCASSPSPSYEQYFGPGTRLTVT.

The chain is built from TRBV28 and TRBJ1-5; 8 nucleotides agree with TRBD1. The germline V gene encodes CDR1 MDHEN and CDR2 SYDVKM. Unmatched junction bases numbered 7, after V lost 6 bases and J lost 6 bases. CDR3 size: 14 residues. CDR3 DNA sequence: TGTGCCAGCAGCCCCGGACAGGGAGCTCAGCCCCAGCATTTT. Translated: CASSPGQGAQPQHF.

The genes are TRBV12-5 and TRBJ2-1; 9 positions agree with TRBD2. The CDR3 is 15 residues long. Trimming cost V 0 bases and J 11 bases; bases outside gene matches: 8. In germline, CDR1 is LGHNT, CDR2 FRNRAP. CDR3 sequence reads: CASGLVGVAGVQQFF. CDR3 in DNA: TGTGCTAGTGGTTTGGTAGGAGTAGCGGGGGTCCAGCAGTTCTTC.

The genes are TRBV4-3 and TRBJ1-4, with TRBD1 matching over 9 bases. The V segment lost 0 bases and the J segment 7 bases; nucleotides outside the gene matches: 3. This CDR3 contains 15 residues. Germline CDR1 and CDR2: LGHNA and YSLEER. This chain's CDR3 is CASSQETGGFEKLFF. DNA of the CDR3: TGCGCCAGCAGCCAAGAAACAGGGGGCTTTGAAAAACTGTTTTTT.

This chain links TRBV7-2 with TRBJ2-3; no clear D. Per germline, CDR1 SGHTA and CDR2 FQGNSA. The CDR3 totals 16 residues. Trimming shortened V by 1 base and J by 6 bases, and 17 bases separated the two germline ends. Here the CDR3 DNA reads TGTGCCAGCAGCTTAGGTGCGGACGAGGTCCCCGATACGCAGTATTTT. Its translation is CASSLGADEVPDTQYF.

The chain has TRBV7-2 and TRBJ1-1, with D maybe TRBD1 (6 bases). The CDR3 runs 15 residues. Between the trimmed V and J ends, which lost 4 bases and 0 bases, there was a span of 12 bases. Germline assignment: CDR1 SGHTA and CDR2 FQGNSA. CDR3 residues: CASSYGQSMNTEAFF. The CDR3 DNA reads TGTGCCAGCAGCTACGGACAGAGCATGAACACTGAAGCTTTCTTT.

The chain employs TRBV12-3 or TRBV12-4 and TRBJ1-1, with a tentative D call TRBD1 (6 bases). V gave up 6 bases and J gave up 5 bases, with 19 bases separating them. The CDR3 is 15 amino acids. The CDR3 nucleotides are TGTGCCAGCAGCCCCCTACAGGGATCACGGACTGAAGCTTTCTTT. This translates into CASSPLQGSRTEAFF.

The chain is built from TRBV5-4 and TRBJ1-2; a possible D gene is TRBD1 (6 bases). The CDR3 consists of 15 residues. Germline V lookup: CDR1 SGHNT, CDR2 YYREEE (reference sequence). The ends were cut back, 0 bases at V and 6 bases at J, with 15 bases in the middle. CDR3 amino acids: CASSLVQNRVDGYTF. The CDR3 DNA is TGTGCCAGCAGCTTGGTTCAGAACAGGGTGGATGGCTACACCTTC.

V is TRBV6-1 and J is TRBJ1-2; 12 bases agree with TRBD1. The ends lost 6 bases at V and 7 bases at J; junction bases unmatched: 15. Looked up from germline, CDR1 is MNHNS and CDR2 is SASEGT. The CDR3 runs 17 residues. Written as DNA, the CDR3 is TGTGCCAGCAGCTCCACGGCCGGGACAGGGGGCTCAGGTGGCTACACCTTC. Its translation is CASSSTAGTGGSGGYTF.

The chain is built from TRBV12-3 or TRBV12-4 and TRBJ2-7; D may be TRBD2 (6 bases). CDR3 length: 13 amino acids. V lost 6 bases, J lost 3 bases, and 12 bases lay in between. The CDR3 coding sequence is TGTGCCAGCAGCCCGGGGCGGGGCTACGAGCAGTACTTC. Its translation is CASSPGRGYEQYF.

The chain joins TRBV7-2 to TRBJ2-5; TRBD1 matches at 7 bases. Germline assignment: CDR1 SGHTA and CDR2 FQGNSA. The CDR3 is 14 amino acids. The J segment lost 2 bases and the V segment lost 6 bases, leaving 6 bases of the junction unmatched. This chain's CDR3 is CASRFGTEQETQYF. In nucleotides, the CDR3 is TGTGCCAGCAGATTCGGGACAGAACAAGAGACCCAGTACTTC.

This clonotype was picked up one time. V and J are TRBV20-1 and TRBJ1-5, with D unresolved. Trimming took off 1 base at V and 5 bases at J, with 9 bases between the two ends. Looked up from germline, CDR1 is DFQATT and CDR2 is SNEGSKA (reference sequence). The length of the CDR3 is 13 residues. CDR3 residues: CSARVGSYQPQHF. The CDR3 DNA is TGCAGTGCTAGAGTAGGATCCTATCAGCCCCAGCATTTT.

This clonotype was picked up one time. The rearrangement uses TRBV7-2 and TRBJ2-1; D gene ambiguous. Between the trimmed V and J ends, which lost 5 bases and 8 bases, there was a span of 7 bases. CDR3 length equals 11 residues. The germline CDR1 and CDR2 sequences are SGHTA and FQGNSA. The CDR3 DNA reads TGTGCCAGCAGCCAGCATGATGAGCAGTTCTTC. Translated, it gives CASSQHDEQFF.